These 9 T cell receptor beta chains were all obtained from the same sample, sequenced in a study of PD-1 blockade in classical Hodgkin lymphoma. All trial patients relapsed after autologous stem cell transplantation. Thawed PBMCs were the source of CD4+ T cells, purified by magnetic negative selection. TCRdb's table, derived via immunoSEQ multiplex PCR, lists solely in-frame clones and lacks some. The sample lists nearly 25,000 clones; 84% were seen once. The sample in question was CD4+ T cells from blood, obtained at baseline. These receptors all stem from a human donor with classical Hodgkin lymphoma.

The chain recombines TRBV28 with TRBJ1-1, with D tentatively TRBD1 (5 bases). The CDR3 consists of 13 residues. The V and J ends lost 6 bases and 5 bases respectively, with 13 bases between them. Looked up from germline, CDR1 is MDHEN and CDR2 is SYDVKM. DNA of the CDR3: TGTGCCAGCAGACAGCAGGGCGGTACTGAAGCTTTCTTT. This sequence encodes CASRQQGGTEAFF.

The chain carries TRBV4-2 and TRBJ1-3, with D hard to call. The CDR3 spans 15 residues. Trimming took 1 base from V and 1 from J, leaving 8 bases between them. Germline V gene lookup returns CDR1 LGHNA and CDR2 YNFKEQ. This CDR3 is CASSQVDPSGNTIYF. The CDR3, as DNA: TGTGCCAGCAGCCAAGTGGACCCGTCTGGAAACACCATATATTTT.

The V and J genes are TRBV4-2 and TRBJ1-2; 8 nucleotides align to TRBD1. The CDR3 spans 15 residues. Germline loops: CDR1 LGHNA, CDR2 YNFKEQ. Losses at the gene ends were 0 bases for V and 6 bases for J; bases not matched to a gene: 6. CDR3 in amino acids: CASSQESTGGNGYTF. The DNA for the CDR3 is TGTGCCAGCAGCCAAGAGAGTACAGGGGGGAATGGCTACACCTTC.

This clone has just one count. This sequence joins TRBV7-9 and TRBJ2-7; D gene ambiguous. Germline V CDR1 and CDR2: SEHNR, FQNEAQ (reference sequence). The CDR3 extends over 13 amino acids. Trimming removed 1 base from V and 0 bases from J, with 4 bases in between. The CDR3 region has the DNA TGTGCCAGCAGCTTAGGAGTCTCCTACGAGCAGTACTTC. Residues: CASSLGVSYEQYF. Using reference TRBV7-9 and TRBJ2-7 for the parts outside the CDR3, the full variable domain is DTGVSQNPRHKITKRGQNVTFRCDPISEHNRLYWYRQTLGQGPEFLTYFQNEAQLEKSRLLSDRFSAERPKGSFSTLEIQRTEQGDSAMYLCASSLGVSYEQYFGPGTRLTVT.

The J gene is TRBJ2-3, the V gene TRBV4-2, with 7 bases that match TRBD2. V lost 1 base, J lost 0 bases, and 4 bases stayed unmatched. CDR3 length: 16 amino acids. Germline V gene sequence: CDR1 LGHNA, CDR2 YNFKEQ. CDR3 loop: CASSQAGTTSTDTQYF. The CDR3 bases are TGTGCCAGCAGCCAAGCTGGGACTACCAGCACAGATACGCAGTATTTT.

This rearrangement joins TRBV5-8 to TRBJ1-4; D is unresolved. Trimming cost V 2 bases and J 7 bases, with 15 bases left between them. Per germline, CDR1 SGHTS and CDR2 YDEGEE. This CDR3 comprises 15 residues. This chain's CDR3 is CASSFFSGEGEKLFF. The CDR3 DNA reads as TGTGCCAGCAGCTTTTTTTCCGGGGAGGGTGAAAAACTGTTTTTT. The variable domain in full, completed from reference TRBV5-8 and TRBJ1-4, reads EAGVTQSPTHLIKTRGQQATLRCSPISGHTSVYWYQQALGLGLQFLLWYDEGEERNRGNFPPRFSGRQFPNYSSELNVNALELEDSALYLCASSFFSGEGEKLFFGSGTQLSVL.

A remark on this clone: The identical CDR3 is also encoded by other nucleotide sequences in the sample. V is TRBV27 and J is TRBJ1-1, with D possibly TRBD1 on 6 matching bases. From germline, CDR1 is MNHEY and CDR2 SMNVEV (reference sequence). The ends were cut back, 6 bases at V and 2 bases at J, with 10 bases in the middle. The CDR3 consists of 13 residues. CDR3 coding DNA: TGTGCCAGCAGCGGACAGATAAACACTGAAGCTTTCTTT. Translation gives CASSGQINTEAFF.

This chain uses TRBV6-5 with TRBJ1-2; TRBD1 aligns across 9 bases. This CDR3 is built from 15 residues. Germline CDR1 and CDR2: MNHEY and SVGAGI. The V gene end was trimmed by 6 bases and the J gene end by 11 bases; junction bases not matched to a gene: 16. As DNA, the CDR3 is TGTGCCAGCAGCCCCCCGGACAGGGGCCCTTTGAGGTACACCTTC. This encodes CASSPPDRGPLRYTF.

Written as DNA, the CDR3 is TGTGCCAGCAGCTTAGATCAAGAGACCCAGTACTTC. Amino acids: CASSLDQETQYF. The rearrangement links TRBV11-3 to TRBJ2-5; D not resolved. With 0 bases removed from V and 2 bases from J, the gap between germline ends came to 1 base. The CDR3 sequence is 12 residues long. Germline CDR1 and CDR2: SGHNT and YENEEA.